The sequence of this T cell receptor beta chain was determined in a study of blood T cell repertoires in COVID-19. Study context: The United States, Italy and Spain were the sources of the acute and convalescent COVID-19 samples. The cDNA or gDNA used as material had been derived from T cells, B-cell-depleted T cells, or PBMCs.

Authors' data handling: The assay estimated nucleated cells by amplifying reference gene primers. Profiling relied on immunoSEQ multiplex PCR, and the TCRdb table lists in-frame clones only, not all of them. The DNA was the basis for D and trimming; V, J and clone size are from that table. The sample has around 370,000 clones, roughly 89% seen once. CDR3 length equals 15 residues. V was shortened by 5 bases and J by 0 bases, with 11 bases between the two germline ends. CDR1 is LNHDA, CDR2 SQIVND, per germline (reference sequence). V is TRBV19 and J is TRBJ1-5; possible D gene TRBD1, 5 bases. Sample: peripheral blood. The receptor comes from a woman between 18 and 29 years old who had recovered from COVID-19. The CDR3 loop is CASSGAESSNQPQHF. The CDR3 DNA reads TGTGCCAGTAGTGGGGCAGAGAGTAGCAATCAGCCCCAGCATTTT.